This record concerns one T cell receptor (beta chain) sequence. This record comes from a study of PD-L1 blockade in urothelial cancer. Overall study: Of prior chemotherapy regimens, patients had received between 0 and 3. Researchers looked at the blood 3 weeks (second dose) and 6 weeks after treatment began.

The patients' disease, urothelial carcinoma, was locally advanced or metastatic. Measured with immunoSEQ multiplex PCR; TCRdb has only the in-frame clones, and not every one. Among 15,000 to 20,000 clones listed, roughly 87% were seen once. CDR3 size: 13 residues. Germline loops: CDR1 SNHLY, CDR2 FYNNEI. Trimming took 11 bases from V and 4 from J; bases not matched to a gene: 10. Specimen: PBMCs, collected around atezolizumab (anti-PD-L1) treatment. V usage is TRBV2 and J usage is TRBJ2-5, with 7 positions matching TRBD1. The origin of this receptor is a man aged 45-65 years with urothelial cancer. DNA for the CDR3: TGTGCCTGGATAGCCGACAGGGCAGAGACCCAGTACTTC. Its protein is CAWIADRAETQYF.